This record concerns one TCR beta chain sequence. This specimen belongs to a study of OX40 agonist ivuxolimab in advanced cancers. Whole-study context: Ivuxolimab was delivered to patients intravenously every 2 weeks at doses spanning 0.01 to 10 mg/kg. The dose-escalation cohort was around 83% male, with a mean age of 60 years, ranging about 23 to 80.

The CDR3 totals 14 residues. Germline V gives CDR1 SGHAT, CDR2 FQNNGV. The V gene lost 5 bases and the J gene lost 8 bases, with 18 bases spanning the gap. Clones were sequenced by immunoSEQ multiplex PCR, and TCRdb holds only the in-frame ones, with some missing. The sample shows around 66,000 clones, approximately 89% of them seen only once. The TCR originated in an adult with an advanced solid tumor such as melanoma, head and neck, liver or kidney cancer. The V gene is TRBV11-2, the J gene TRBJ2-5; D tentatively reads TRBD1 or TRBD2 (5 bases each). The specimen was CD4+ or CD8+ T cells sorted from blood, collected in a trial of the OX40 agonist ivuxolimab. CDR3 amino acids: CASSIGTKRDTQYF. CDR3 DNA: TGTGCCAGCAGCATCGGGACCAAGAGAGACACCCAGTACTTC. Supplemented by reference TRBV11-2 and TRBJ2-5, the full variable domain reads EAGVAQSPRYKIIEKRQSVAFWCNPISGHATLYWYQQILGQGPKLLIQFQNNGVVDDSQLPKDRFSAERLKGVDSTLKIQPAKLEDSAVYLCASSIGTKRDTQYFGPGTRLLVL.